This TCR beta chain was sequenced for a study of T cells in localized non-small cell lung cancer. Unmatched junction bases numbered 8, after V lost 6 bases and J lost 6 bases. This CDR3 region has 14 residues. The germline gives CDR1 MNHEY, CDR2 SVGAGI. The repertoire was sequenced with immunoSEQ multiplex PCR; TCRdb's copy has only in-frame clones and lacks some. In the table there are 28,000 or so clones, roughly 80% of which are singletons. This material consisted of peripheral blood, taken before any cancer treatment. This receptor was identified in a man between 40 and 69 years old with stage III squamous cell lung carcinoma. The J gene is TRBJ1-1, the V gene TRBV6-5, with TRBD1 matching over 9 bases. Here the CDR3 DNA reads TGTGCCAGCAGACGGGACAGGGTAGAACCTGAAGCTTTCTTT. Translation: CASRRDRVEPEAFF.